This passage covers 24 T cell receptor beta chains from one sample sequenced in a study of blood T cell repertoires in COVID-19 (dated by TCRdb to between 2020 and 2021). Receptor libraries were prepared by the immunoSEQ multiplex PCR assay. The clones in this table, taken by TCRdb from immuneACCESS, are in-frame only. Not every clone is retained; where verified, under half of the shortfall comes from an unresolved V gene, and the cause of the rest is unknown. The sample includes fewer than 250,000 clones, with about 91% observed a single time. The ten largest clones represent approximately 1.2% of the sample. Sequencing was done on a sample of peripheral blood. These receptor sequences come from a man younger than 40 with acute or convalescent COVID-19.

The rearrangement links TRBV5-1 to TRBJ2-2; TRBD2 might be the D (5 bases). V was cut by 3 bases and J by 3 bases, with 24 bases left in between. The CDR3 is made up of 19 amino acids. CDR1 is SGHRS and CDR2 is YFSETQ in the germline V gene. The CDR3 coding sequence is TGCGCCAGCAGCTACCGAGGGTTGGTGGAGCTGTTGGACACCGGGGAGCTGTTTTTT. It yields the protein CASSYRGLVELLDTGELFF.

V is TRBV3-1 (or the pseudogene TRBV3-2) and J is TRBJ1-1; the D is unclear. Trimming left V 3 bases short and J 4 bases short, with 3 bases between. The CDR3 spans 11 residues. Germline V gene sequence: CDR1 LGHDT, CDR2 YNNKEL (reference sequence). CDR3 protein: CASSHLTEAFF. Here the CDR3 DNA reads TGTGCCAGCAGCCATCTCACTGAAGCTTTCTTT.

This chain joins TRBV5-1 and TRBJ2-7; 9 bases align to TRBD2. Germline CDR1 reads SGHRS; CDR2 reads YFSETQ. The length of the CDR3 is 16 residues. V was pared by 0 bases and J by 5 bases, with 9 bases of the junction left unmatched. The CDR3 sequence is CASSLGSAGGVNEQYF. The CDR3 nucleotides read TGCGCCAGCAGCTTGGGTTCAGCGGGAGGTGTCAACGAGCAGTACTTC.

The CDR3 DNA sequence: TGTGCCAGTAGTAGGGGACAGGGGGCTACCGAGGAGCAGTTCTTC. This sequence encodes CASSRGQGATEEQFF. The chain combines TRBV19 with TRBJ2-1; the match to TRBD1 covers 12 bases. V lost 4 bases to trimming and J lost 10 bases; unmatched junction nucleotides: 8. Per germline, CDR1 LNHDA and CDR2 SQIVND (reference sequence). CDR3 length equals 15 residues.

This chain joins TRBV21-1 and TRBJ2-3; the table's D call, TRBD1, has no DNA check behind it. TRBV21-1 counts as a pseudogene. This CDR3 contains 18 residues. The DNA of the CDR3 is TGTGCCAGCAGCAAAGCGCTTATCCGGGACAGGGAGACAGATACGCAGTATTTT. It specifies CASSKALIRDRETDTQYF.

V and J are TRBV7-6 and TRBJ2-5, with 9 bases matching TRBD2. Germline V gene lookup returns CDR1 SGHVS and CDR2 FNYEAQ. This CDR3 comprises 17 residues. Losses at the gene ends were 1 base for V and 2 bases for J; bases not matched to a gene: 8. This CDR3 is CASSLGVSSGGQETQYF. In nucleotides, the CDR3 is TGTGCCAGCAGCTTAGGCGTCAGTAGCGGGGGTCAAGAGACCCAGTACTTC. Full variable domain (missing parts from reference TRBV7-6 and TRBJ2-5): GAGVSQSPRYKVTKRGQDVALRCDPISGHVSLYWYRQALGQGPEFLTYFNYEAQQDKSGLPNDRFSAERPEGSISTLTIQRTEQRDSAMYRCASSLGVSSGGQETQYFGPGTRLLVL.

This clone has just a few counts. This chain joins TRBV5-4 and TRBJ2-3; 11 nucleotides agree with TRBD2. Germline V gene sequence: CDR1 SGHNT, CDR2 YYREEE (reference sequence). V was clipped by 7 bases and J by 6 bases; unmatched bases: 10. This CDR3 contains 15 residues. CDR3 protein: CASGPSGGPGDTQYF. The CDR3 region has the DNA TGTGCCAGCGGGCCTAGCGGGGGGCCGGGGGATACGCAGTATTTT. The full variable domain, completed using reference TRBV5-4 and TRBJ2-3, is ETGVTQSPTHLIKTRGQQVTLRCSSQSGHNTVSWYQQALGQGPQFIFQYYREEENGRGNFPPRFSGLQFPNYSSELNVNALELDDSALYLCASGPSGGPGDTQYFGPGTRLTVL.

The J gene is TRBJ2-1, the V gene TRBV6-1; D unresolved. The germline CDR1 and CDR2 sequences are MNHNS and SASEGT. Trimming shortened V by 0 bases and J by 9 bases, and 9 bases separated the two germline ends. This CDR3 comprises 13 residues. For the CDR3, the DNA is TGTGCCAGCAGTGAAGCCCGGGTCGCTGAGCAGTTCTTC. Translation: CASSEARVAEQFF.

This clone was counted once. The rearrangement uses TRBV7-9 and TRBJ1-4, with a tentative D call TRBD1 (5 bases). This CDR3 has 14 amino acids. V was cut by 5 bases and J by 5 bases, with 12 bases left in between. From germline, CDR1 is SEHNR and CDR2 FQNEAQ (reference sequence). This chain's CDR3 is CASSPGHRNEKLFF. CDR3 bases: TGTGCCAGCAGCCCAGGACACAGAAATGAAAAACTGTTTTTT.

V and J are TRBV11-2 and TRBJ2-5; 8 positions agree with TRBD1. The V and J ends lost 7 bases and 10 bases, in that order; junction bases with no gene match: 17. CDR1 and CDR2 (germline): SGHAT, FQNNGV. The CDR3 spans 15 residues. The CDR3 sequence: CASTHPQTGDGNQYF. The CDR3 region has the DNA TGTGCCAGCACCCATCCCCAGACAGGGGACGGGAACCAGTACTTC.

V gene TRBV11-2 combines with J gene TRBJ2-7; the match to TRBD2 covers 10 bases. Unmatched junction bases numbered 1, after V lost 3 bases and J lost 2 bases. The CDR3 runs to 14 residues. Looked up from germline, CDR1 is SGHAT and CDR2 is FQNNGV. In DNA, the CDR3 is TGTGCCAGCAGCTTCAGCGGGAGGGCCTACGAGCAGTACTTC. It yields the protein CASSFSGRAYEQYF. Full variable domain (missing parts from reference TRBV11-2 and TRBJ2-7): EAGVAQSPRYKIIEKRQSVAFWCNPISGHATLYWYQQILGQGPKLLIQFQNNGVVDDSQLPKDRFSAERLKGVDSTLKIQPAKLEDSAVYLCASSFSGRAYEQYFGPGTRLTVT.

V gene TRBV10-2 combines with J gene TRBJ1-2, with D perhaps TRBD1 (6 bases). Germline assignment: CDR1 WSHSY and CDR2 SAAADI. Deletions cut 7 bases from V and 3 bases from J, with 12 bases between. The CDR3 totals 13 residues. The CDR3 spells CASTPTGDYGYTF. CDR3 nucleotide sequence: TGCGCCAGCACTCCGACAGGTGACTATGGCTACACCTTC.

The J gene is TRBJ1-5, the V gene TRBV19; D unresolved. The CDR3 sequence is 15 residues long. V lost 4 bases, J lost 0 bases, and 10 bases lay in between. CDR1 and CDR2 (germline): LNHDA, SQIVND (reference sequence). CDR3 loop: CASSTRSNSNQPQHF. Written as DNA, the CDR3 is TGTGCCAGTAGTACTAGATCCAATAGCAATCAGCCCCAGCATTTT.

The chain recombines TRBV10-3 with TRBJ2-6; 7 nucleotides line up with TRBD2. This CDR3 contains 16 residues. Germline values: CDR1 ENHRY, CDR2 SYGVKD. With 3 bases clipped from V and 1 base from J, the junction kept 3 bases outside the gene matches. CDR3 residues: CAISDLAGSGANVLTF. As DNA, the CDR3 is TGTGCCATCAGTGATTTAGCGGGTTCTGGGGCCAACGTCCTGACTTTC.

This rearrangement joins TRBV9 to TRBJ2-1; TRBD2 agrees at 11 bases. This CDR3 comprises 16 residues. Germline V gene lookup returns CDR1 SGDLS and CDR2 YYNGEE. With V trimmed by 0 bases and J by 8 bases, 7 bases remained unmatched. The CDR3 bases are TGTGCCAGCAGCGTAGCTACTAGCGGGAGTGTTTATGAGCAGTTCTTC. This codes for CASSVATSGSVYEQFF.

The genes are TRBV6-5 and TRBJ2-1; D is perhaps TRBD1 (6 bases). Deletions cut 8 bases from V and 9 bases from J, with 20 bases between. The CDR3 covers 14 residues. Germline V gives CDR1 MNHEY, CDR2 SVGAGI. CDR3 protein: CASPRTVGFGEQFF. CDR3 DNA: TGTGCCAGCCCCCGGACAGTCGGCTTCGGTGAGCAGTTCTTC.

This clone showed up just once. The chain employs TRBV19 and TRBJ2-2; no firm D call. CDR3 size: 13 residues. Per the germline V gene, CDR1 is LNHDA and CDR2 is SQIVND (reference sequence). V was pared by 6 bases and J by 6 bases, with 11 bases between. The CDR3 nucleotides read TGTGCCAGTAGGATCAGCGCTCCCGGGGAGCTGTTTTTT. It encodes CASRISAPGELFF.

The CDR3 loop is CASSLMGLVSYEQYF. As DNA, the CDR3 is TGTGCCAGCAGCTTAATGGGACTAGTCTCCTACGAGCAGTACTTC. The chain recombines TRBV7-8 with TRBJ2-7; 8 bases align to TRBD2. The germline V gene encodes CDR1 SGHVS and CDR2 FQNEAQ. This CDR3 spans 15 amino acids. Trimming removed 2 bases from V and 0 bases from J; junction bases left unmatched: 3.

The V gene is TRBV30, the J gene TRBJ2-2, with TRBD1 identical over 9 bases. The length of the CDR3 is 14 residues. Germline CDR1 GTSNPN, CDR2 SVGIG (reference sequence). The trim removed 1 base at V and 4 bases at J, leaving 1 base unmatched. CDR3 in amino acids: CAWSGQGGTGELFF. CDR3 DNA: TGTGCCTGGAGTGGACAGGGGGGCACCGGGGAGCTGTTTTTT.

The DNA of the CDR3 is TGTGCCAGCAGCTTAGGTCCCGGACAGAGCTACGAGCAGTACTTC. This sequence encodes CASSLGPGQSYEQYF. The chain uses TRBV7-2 and TRBJ2-7; D may be TRBD1 (6 bases). The CDR3 has 15 residues. Germline CDR1 is SGHTA and CDR2 is FQGNSA. The germline V and J ends were trimmed by 1 base and 3 bases, with 13 bases remaining between them.

This sequence joins TRBV30 and TRBJ2-1; 9 bases are a match to TRBD1. Germline CDR1 and CDR2: GTSNPN and SVGIG (reference sequence). V shed 3 bases, J shed 11 bases, and the junction held 8 bases outside the gene matches. The CDR3 has 13 residues. Here the CDR3 DNA reads TGTGCCTGGAGCACGGACAGGGGTCGAAAGCAGTTCTTC. Translation gives CAWSTDRGRKQFF. The full variable domain, completed using reference TRBV30 and TRBJ2-1, is SQTIHQWPATLVQPVGSPLSLECTVEGTSNPNLYWYRQAAGRGLQLLFYSVGIGQISSEVPQNLSASRPQDRQFILSSKKLLLSDSGFYLCAWSTDRGRKQFFGPGTRLTVL.

The chain carries TRBV4-1 and TRBJ2-3; tentatively, D is TRBD1 (5 bases). Looked up from germline, CDR1 is MGHRA and CDR2 is YSYEKL. This CDR3 has 13 residues. Deletions cut 5 bases from V and 1 base from J, with 7 bases between. CDR3 region: CASSKQGTDTQYF. In DNA form, the CDR3 reads TGCGCCAGCAGCAAACAGGGCACAGATACGCAGTATTTT.

This clone appeared once. The gene calls are TRBV28 and TRBJ1-2, with TRBD1 identical over 7 bases. The CDR3 sequence is 13 residues long. CDR1 is MDHEN and CDR2 is SYDVKM in the germline V gene. The ends lost 8 bases at V and 6 bases at J; junction bases unmatched: 9. CDR3 nucleotides: TGTGCCAGCGTCGCTAGGGGGCTGGATGGCTACACCTTC. Translated: CASVARGLDGYTF.

V is TRBV9 and J is TRBJ1-2, with D tentatively TRBD1 (6 bases). The V and J ends lost 3 bases and 5 bases respectively, with 17 bases between them. Germline CDR1 SGDLS, CDR2 YYNGEE. The CDR3 is made up of 15 amino acids. CDR3 in DNA: TGTGCCAGCAGCGAGGGGACGGGACAAACTTATGGCTACACCTTC. Translated: CASSEGTGQTYGYTF.